These T cell receptor beta chains were read from a single sample in a study of T cells in Graves' hyperthyroidism and ophthalmopathy. MiXCR, run by TCRdb on the multiplex PCR reads, gives a single entry per CDR3 protein. The data contain fewer than 450,000 distinct CDR3 sequences, over 11% of them singletons. Sequences were obtained from blood. These receptors originate from a man in his fifties with Graves' ophthalmopathy. CDR3s include the opening cysteine and the closing phenylalanine or tryptophan. A D gene is named only where the DNA matches it firmly. A clone size is listed for some rows: how often the clone was seen (once, few, many), or a class if it is expanded.

j_call v_call clone_size d_call cdr3_aa cdr3_nt
TRBJ2-1 TRBV7-3 . TRBD2 CASSPPQTSGRLAQFF TGTGCCAGCAGCCCCCCCCAGACTAGCGGGAGACTCGCGCAGTTCTTC
TRBJ2-3 TRBV7-2 . . CASNPPDTYTDTQYF TGTGCCAGCAATCCACCGGACACTTACACAGATACGCAGTATTTT
TRBJ2-7 TRBV28 few TRBD1 CAIQQGQPYEQYF TGTGCCATCCAACAGGGGCAGCCCTACGAGCAGTACTTC
TRBJ2-1 TRBV19 . . CATQPGQYSYNEQFF TGTGCCACTCAACCTGGACAGTACTCCTACAATGAGCAGTTCTTC
TRBJ2-3 TRBV30 many . CAWGVSDTQYF TGTGCCTGGGGGGTCTCAGATACGCAGTATTTT
TRBJ2-7 TRBV20-1 few . CSALKPEQGIYEQYF TGCAGTGCGCTTAAACCGGAACAGGGAATCTACGAGCAGTACTTC
TRBJ2-1 TRBV9 . TRBD1 CASSVGQGGGNEQFF TGTGCCAGCAGCGTGGGACAGGGGGGAGGGAATGAGCAGTTCTTC
TRBJ2-5 TRBV30 many . CAWGKGLVGETQYF TGTGCCTGGGGGAAGGGACTTGTGGGGGAGACCCAGTACTTC
TRBJ2-1 TRBV20-1 many . CSARGYSYNEQFF TGCAGTGCTAGGGGGTACTCCTACAATGAGCAGTTCTTC
TRBJ1-2 TRBV13 many TRBD1 CASTLRGVRDSSLANYGYTF TGTGCCAGCACTCTAAGGGGGGTTCGGGACAGCAGCCTAGCTAACTATGGCTACACCTTC
TRBJ1-1 TRBV18 many . CASSQGGARGTEAFF TGTGCCAGCTCACAGGGGGGGGCGCGGGGCACTGAAGCTTTCTTT
TRBJ1-2 TRBV24-1 many . CATSATGSGYTF TGTGCCACCAGTGCTACAGGGTCTGGCTACACCTTC
TRBJ1-1 TRBV11-2 . . CASSLLQDVRGAFF TGTGCCAGCAGCTTACTTCAGGACGTACGGGGAGCTTTCTTT
TRBJ2-1 TRBV10-3 few TRBD1 CAITGRQGSAYNEQFF TGTGCCATCACGGGCCGACAGGGGTCGGCTTACAATGAGCAGTTCTTC
TRBJ2-1 TRBV11-2 many TRBD2 CASSPNSGSSWDEQFF TGTGCCAGCAGCCCGAATAGCGGGAGTTCATGGGATGAGCAGTTCTTC
TRBJ2-1 TRBV20-1 few . CSAQAPSSYNEQFF TGCAGTGCTCAGGCCCCCAGCTCCTACAATGAGCAGTTCTTC
TRBJ2-1 TRBV5-1 many . CASSLIRERYNEQFF TGCGCCAGCAGCCTGATACGGGAGAGATACAATGAGCAGTTCTTC
TRBJ1-5 TRBV15 . TRBD1 CATSRDKGQGSQPQHF TGTGCCACCAGCAGAGATAAGGGACAGGGAAGTCAGCCCCAGCATTTT
TRBJ2-5 TRBV12-3/TRBV12-4 many TRBD2 CASSSGTTSGVSLETQYF TGTGCCAGCAGTTCCGGCACGACTAGCGGGGTTAGTCTGGAGACCCAGTACTTC
TRBJ2-7 TRBV20-1 many TRBD1 CSASGGSGTGTGDEQYF TGCAGTGCTAGTGGCGGCTCGGGGACAGGAACTGGCGACGAGCAGTACTTC
TRBJ2-7 TRBV6-1 many . CASSSDSYEQYF TGTGCCAGCTCGTCAGACAGCTACGAGCAGTACTTC
TRBJ2-1 TRBV12-3/TRBV12-4 many . CASRKVNNEQFF TGTGCCAGCCGAAAGGTGAACAATGAGCAGTTCTTC
TRBJ2-1 TRBV30 . TRBD2 CAWIPGLARYNEQFF TGTGCCTGGATCCCGGGACTAGCGAGATACAATGAGCAGTTCTTC
TRBJ1-2 TRBV7-9 many TRBD1 CASSRNPGQGAMNYGYTF TGTGCCAGCAGCCGGAATCCGGGACAGGGGGCCATGAACTATGGCTACACCTTC
TRBJ2-5 TRBV7-2 many TRBD2 CASSLGLAGQLRYF TGTGCCAGCAGCTTGGGTTTAGCGGGCCAACTTCGGTACTTC